These T cell receptor beta chains were read from a single sample in a study of PD-1 blockade in mismatch repair-deficient tumors. TCRdb keeps only in-frame clones here, not all; method: immunoSEQ multiplex PCR. Altogether roughly 48,000 clones are present, approximately 80% being singletons, with the ten largest covering 2.5% to 4%. The starting material was PBMCs, obtained before pembrolizumab treatment. The source is an adult with mismatch repair-deficient cancer. Both conserved end residues are trimmed from each CDR3. Fields, in order: CDR3 length, V gene, CDR3 protein.

cdr3_length: 9; v_call: TRBV27; cdr3_aa: ASSYRGEQY
cdr3_length: 12; v_call: TRBV7-9; cdr3_aa: ASSLYEDTYEQY
cdr3_length: 14; v_call: TRBV6-5; cdr3_aa: ASSYWGAAGTGELF
cdr3_length: 13; v_call: TRBV7-7; cdr3_aa: ASSLEADPYTEAF
cdr3_length: 14; v_call: TRBV7-9; cdr3_aa: ASSLQDRGVMETQY
cdr3_length: 11; v_call: TRBV27; cdr3_aa: ASSGTSGRSPF
cdr3_length: 13; v_call: TRBV19; cdr3_aa: ASSVRQSGANVLT
cdr3_length: 13; v_call: TRBV7-8; cdr3_aa: ASSLGGRNEQPQH
cdr3_length: 9; v_call: TRBV29-1; cdr3_aa: SVGPGETQY
cdr3_length: 14; v_call: TRBV30; cdr3_aa: AWSGRGLANTGELF
cdr3_length: 15; v_call: TRBV9; cdr3_aa: ASSVDGNWGSGNTIY
cdr3_length: 14; v_call: TRBV5-6; cdr3_aa: ASSLGSYPSTDTQY
cdr3_length: 14; v_call: TRBV5-1; cdr3_aa: ASSPPGGTGTDTQY
cdr3_length: 14; v_call: TRBV4-1; cdr3_aa: ASSQGGSIAYNEQF
cdr3_length: 11; v_call: TRBV11-2; cdr3_aa: ASSLDWSGEQF
cdr3_length: 13; v_call: TRBV10-3; cdr3_aa: AISDALAGRYEQY
cdr3_length: 12; v_call: TRBV9; cdr3_aa: ASSVGADPQPQH
cdr3_length: 11; v_call: TRBV5-1; cdr3_aa: ASSEGRSSQQY
cdr3_length: 12; v_call: TRBV5-6; cdr3_aa: ASTTQSSNQPQH
cdr3_length: 14; v_call: TRBV15; cdr3_aa: ATSRDRGGVQQTQY
cdr3_length: 13; v_call: TRBV6-5; cdr3_aa: ASSYSFRTNEKLF
cdr3_length: 14; v_call: TRBV6-1; cdr3_aa: ASSVSTQGAVYGYT
cdr3_length: 11; v_call: TRBV6-5; cdr3_aa: ASSRTPAQPQH
cdr3_length: 11; v_call: TRBV29-1; cdr3_aa: SVEGLRPGELF
cdr3_length: 14; v_call: TRBV7-8; cdr3_aa: ASSFGLAGATYEQY
cdr3_length: 14; v_call: TRBV6-5; cdr3_aa: ASSYSGQGVTYGYT
cdr3_length: 17; v_call: TRBV12-5; cdr3_aa: ASGLGPPTGGTANQPQH
cdr3_length: 13; v_call: TRBV19; cdr3_aa: ASSAPTSDTDTQY
cdr3_length: 13; v_call: TRBV7-2; cdr3_aa: ASSFNRGPEETQY
cdr3_length: 13; v_call: TRBV7-3; cdr3_aa: ASSLTRAGNEKLF
cdr3_length: 10; v_call: TRBV9; cdr3_aa: ASTARTGEAF
cdr3_length: 13; v_call: TRBV11-2; cdr3_aa: ASSLEAPGTDTQY
cdr3_length: 11; v_call: TRBV11-3; cdr3_aa: ASSKRQDYEQY
cdr3_length: 13; v_call: TRBV28; cdr3_aa: AHRGTDSGANVLT
cdr3_length: 13; v_call: TRBV5-1; cdr3_aa: ASSLMGYSNQPQH
cdr3_length: 10; v_call: TRBV19; cdr3_aa: ASKIGSYGYT
cdr3_length: 14; v_call: TRBV7-2; cdr3_aa: ASSLEGLSSGNTIY
cdr3_length: 11; v_call: TRBV5-1; cdr3_aa: ASGIQMNTEAF
cdr3_length: 13; v_call: TRBV12-5; cdr3_aa: ASGLVQGSNTEAF
cdr3_length: 9; v_call: TRBV7-9; cdr3_aa: ASSPGYEQY
cdr3_length: 14; v_call: TRBV5-4; cdr3_aa: ASSRTSGASTDTQY
cdr3_length: 14; v_call: TRBV6-1; cdr3_aa: ASSEVSGYSGQPQH
cdr3_length: 11; v_call: TRBV28; cdr3_aa: ASSLEGVKTQY
cdr3_length: 12; v_call: TRBV5-1; cdr3_aa: ASSLGLEAGELF
cdr3_length: 13; v_call: TRBV11-2; cdr3_aa: ASSLDPGGEEKLF
cdr3_length: 12; v_call: TRBV14; cdr3_aa: ASSQVGLGHGYT
cdr3_length: 13; v_call: TRBV11-2; cdr3_aa: ASSLRLGDRETQY
cdr3_length: 12; v_call: TRBV11-3; cdr3_aa: ASSFQGDTGELF
cdr3_length: 12; v_call: TRBV5-1; cdr3_aa: ASSTPGGQETQY
cdr3_length: 11; v_call: TRBV10-1; cdr3_aa: ASRQGENTEAF
cdr3_length: 12; v_call: TRBV12-5; cdr3_aa: ASGTGTGDYEQY
cdr3_length: 11; v_call: TRBV28; cdr3_aa: ASSLSRVHEQY